The next 9 T cell receptor beta chains were all read from a single sample in a study of CDR3 diversity in severe acne. TCRdb processed the PCR reads anew with MiXCR; each CDR3 protein has one entry. The data contain fewer than 90,000 distinct CDR3 sequences, 45% to 65% of them singletons. Sequencing was carried out using blood. The receptors shown here come from a male donor in good health, without acne.

The chain is built from TRBV20-1 and TRBJ2-7; 13 nucleotides match TRBD2. Trimming cost V 3 bases and J 6 bases; bases outside gene matches: 11. This CDR3 comprises 16 residues. Germline loops: CDR1 DFQATT, CDR2 SNEGSKA (reference sequence). The chain's CDR3 is CSASPGLAGVAAEQYF. For the CDR3, the DNA is TGCAGTGCTAGCCCCGGACTAGCGGGAGTCGCCGCCGAGCAGTACTTC.

This clonotype was counted between two and nine times. CDR3 protein: CASSDSDQGGITEAFF. The CDR3 DNA reads TGTGCCAGCAGTGATTCAGATCAGGGCGGAATCACTGAAGCTTTCTTT. The chain combines TRBV2 with TRBJ1-1, with D perhaps TRBD1 (5 bases). The germline V gene has CDR1 SNHLY and CDR2 FYNNEI. V lost 3 bases to trimming and J lost 4 bases, with 18 bases between them. This CDR3 is built from 16 residues.

Regarding this clonotype: The junction does not match germline at one end; this may be a read error. The CDR3 loop reads CASSLGGDRGLFF. In DNA form, the CDR3 reads TGTGCTAGCAGCTTAGGGGGGGACCGGGGGCTGTTTTTT. This chain uses TRBV7-7 with TRBJ2-2; weak D call: TRBD2 (7 bases). From germline, CDR1 is SSHAT and CDR2 FNYEAQ (reference sequence). CDR3 length: 13 residues. Filled out from reference TRBV7-7 and TRBJ2-2, the complete variable domain reads GAGVSQSPRYKVTKRGQDVTLRCDPISSHATLYWYQQALGQGPEFLTYFNYEAQPDKSGLPSDRFSAERPEGSISTLTIQRTEQRDSAMYRCASSLGGDRGLFFGEGSRLTVL.

This clonotype was detected only a few times. This chain uses TRBV20-1 with TRBJ2-3, with 10 nucleotides matching TRBD2. V was clipped by 4 bases and J by 6 bases; unmatched bases: 10. The CDR3 contains 15 residues. From germline, CDR1 is DFQATT and CDR2 SNEGSKA (reference sequence). This chain's CDR3 is CSANGLAEGRDTQYF. In nucleotides, the CDR3 is TGCAGTGCTAACGGACTAGCGGAGGGGCGTGATACGCAGTATTTT.

There are a few counts of this clonotype. The gene calls are TRBV7-8 and TRBJ1-4, with D perhaps TRBD1 (5 bases). The V gene's germline CDR1 is SGHVS and CDR2 FQNEAQ. V lost 4 bases and J 12 bases, leaving 18 bases between the germline ends. CDR3 length: 14 residues. The CDR3, as DNA: TGTGCCAGCAGCTCGGGGACTGGTTTGGTGGAACTGTTTTTT. It specifies CASSSGTGLVELFF. The variable domain in full, with the rest retrieved from reference TRBV7-8 and TRBJ1-4, is GAGVSQSPRYKVAKRGQDVALRCDPISGHVSLFWYQQALGQGPEFLTYFQNEAQLDKSGLPSDRFFAERPEGSVSTLKIQRTQQEDSAVYLCASSSGTGLVELFFGSGTQLSVL.

About this clonotype: This may arise from a read error, as a much more abundant clone is one base away. A read error is likely, as this CDR3 ends without the conserved phenylalanine or tryptophan. The genes are TRBV27 and TRBJ1-5, with D perhaps TRBD1 (5 bases). This CDR3 is built from 13 residues. Germline-derived CDR1 and CDR2 are MNHEY and SMNVEV (reference sequence). V was cut by 6 bases and J by 3 bases, with 9 bases left in between. This CDR3 is CASSPTDNQPQHL. The CDR3 DNA reads TGTGCCAGCAGCCCGACAGACAATCAGCCCCAGCATCTT.

The V gene is TRBV24-1, the J gene TRBJ1-2, with 12 positions matching TRBD1. V shed 3 bases and J 8 bases; nucleotides not matched to a gene: 6. The CDR3 consists of 15 residues. Per the germline V gene, CDR1 is KGHDR and CDR2 is SFDVKD. CDR3 loop: CATSDPGTGGSGYTF. The CDR3 DNA is TGTGCCACCAGTGATCCCGGGACAGGGGGCTCGGGCTACACCTTC.

This chain links TRBV10-2 with TRBJ2-3; 9 nucleotides agree with TRBD2. Trimming at V came to 4 bases and at J to 5 bases, leaving 7 bases not matched to a gene. From germline, CDR1 is WSHSY and CDR2 SAAADI. The CDR3 consists of 15 residues. This CDR3 reads CASSGGGRAVDTQYF. CDR3 sequence (DNA): TGCGCCAGCAGTGGCGGCGGGAGGGCGGTAGATACGCAGTATTTT.

There are a few counts of this clonotype. This chain connects TRBV27 to TRBJ1-1; no clear D. CDR3 length: 13 residues. Germline lookup yields CDR1 MNHEY and CDR2 SMNVEV (reference sequence). The V end was cut by 4 bases, the J end by 1 base, with 7 bases between. CDR3 bases: TGTGCCAGCAGTTCTTTTCGGAACACTGAAGCTTTCTTT. Amino acids: CASSSFRNTEAFF.